The clone carrying this TCR beta chain was observed a handful of times. This sample is drawn from a study of graft-versus-host responses after intestinal transplantation. As for the study in general: Each patient got anti-thymocyte globulin induction, then tacrolimus and steroids for roughly 3 years.

To release intraepithelial and lamina propria lymphocytes, the graft tissue was processed. Generated by immunoSEQ multiplex PCR, the TCRdb table keeps only in-frame clones and is missing some. The sample shows nearly 30,000 clones, around 83% of them seen only once. CDR1 is LGHNA and CDR2 is YNFKEQ in the germline V gene. Trimming pared 1 base from V and 7 bases from J, leaving 16 bases between. The CDR3 has 16 residues. The material sequenced was ileum tissue, taken 98 days after intestinal transplantation. This chain connects TRBV4-2 to TRBJ1-4; D may be TRBD1 (5 bases). This sequence was found in a human patient who received an intestinal transplant, so some T cells may come from the graft donor. DNA for the CDR3: TGTGCCAGCAGCCAAGGTTGGCAGGGCCGCATTGAAAAACTGTTTTTT. Translation gives CASSQGWQGRIEKLFF.